What follows are 10 T cell receptor beta chains derived from one specimen sequenced in a study of blood T cell repertoires in COVID-19. Generated by immunoSEQ multiplex PCR, the TCRdb table keeps only in-frame clones and is missing some. The table lists about 200,000 clones, approximately 81% of them singletons. Source material: peripheral blood. The receptors stem from an elderly woman with acute or convalescent COVID-19.

The CDR3 here is CSAGKLFF. In nucleotides, the CDR3 is TGCAGTGCCGGAAAACTGTTTTTT. The chain carries TRBV20-1 and TRBJ1-4; D ambiguous. Between the trimmed V and J ends, which lost 6 bases and 10 bases, there was a span of 3 bases. Germline assignment: CDR1 DFQATT and CDR2 SNEGSKA (reference sequence). The CDR3 covers 8 residues.

This chain links TRBV9 with TRBJ1-4, with a tentative D call TRBD1 (5 bases). Trimming cost V 4 bases and J 8 bases, with 12 bases left between them. There are 13 residues in the CDR3. Looked up from germline, CDR1 is SGDLS and CDR2 is YYNGEE. The CDR3 loop is CASSQDGGEKLFF. For the CDR3, the DNA is TGTGCCAGCAGCCAGGACGGGGGGGAAAAACTGTTTTTT.

The genes are TRBV7-6 and TRBJ1-1; no clear D. Germline V lookup: CDR1 SGHVS, CDR2 FNYEAQ. The CDR3 sequence is 14 residues long. Trimming cost V 0 bases and J 1 base, with 6 bases left between them. CDR3 sequence reads: CASSLASENTEAFF. CDR3 DNA sequence: TGTGCCAGCAGCTTAGCTAGCGAGAACACTGAAGCTTTCTTT.

This clone has a single count. The chain uses TRBV29-1 and TRBJ2-3; TRBD1 matches 8 bases. The CDR3 sequence is 16 residues long. V shed 0 bases and J 2 bases; nucleotides not matched to a gene: 7. Germline assignment: CDR1 SQVTM and CDR2 ANQGSEA. The DNA of the CDR3 is TGCAGCGTTGAAGATGTAGGACAGGGTCCCACAGATACGCAGTATTTT. Amino acid sequence: CSVEDVGQGPTDTQYF.

The chain is built from TRBV9 and TRBJ2-7; 10 nucleotides match TRBD1. CDR3 length equals 16 residues. The V segment lost 2 bases and the J segment 7 bases; nucleotides outside the gene matches: 12. CDR1 and CDR2 (germline): SGDLS, YYNGEE. CDR3 coding DNA: TGTGCCAGCAGCGTCAACACCGGGACAGGGGTAAATGAGCAGTACTTC. This sequence encodes CASSVNTGTGVNEQYF.

The genes are TRBV7-2 and TRBJ2-1; 9 bases map to TRBD2. This CDR3 comprises 15 residues. With 1 base clipped from V and 12 bases from J, the junction kept 10 bases outside the gene matches. The germline V gene has CDR1 SGHTA and CDR2 FQGNSA. In DNA, the CDR3 is TGTGCCAGCAGCTTAGATTCTAGCGGGGTCCTTGGGCAGTTCTTC. Translation gives CASSLDSSGVLGQFF.

This clone came up a few times. V is TRBV18 and J is TRBJ2-1; TRBD1 matches at 9 bases. Germline values: CDR1 KGHSH, CDR2 LQKENI. This CDR3 is 15 amino acids long. The V and J ends lost 4 bases and 7 bases, in that order; junction bases with no gene match: 8. The CDR3 spells CASSLLGQGQNEQFF. The CDR3 region has the DNA TGTGCCAGCTCACTTCTGGGACAGGGTCAAAATGAGCAGTTCTTC.

The chain recombines TRBV18 with TRBJ2-7; D remains ambiguous. Germline CDR1 reads KGHSH; CDR2 reads LQKENI. The V gene lost 4 bases and the J gene lost 2 bases, with 12 bases spanning the gap. This CDR3 comprises 14 residues. This CDR3 reads CASSRSQVPYEQYF. The CDR3, as DNA: TGTGCCAGCTCACGCTCGCAGGTCCCCTACGAGCAGTACTTC.

The chain combines TRBV7-2 with TRBJ2-7; 10 positions match TRBD2. CDR3 length equals 15 residues. The V gene's germline CDR1 is SGHTA and CDR2 FQGNSA. Trimming cost V 1 base and J 2 bases; bases outside gene matches: 2. CDR3 residues: CASSLDTSGTYEQYF. The CDR3 bases are TGTGCCAGCAGCTTAGATACTAGCGGGACCTACGAGCAGTACTTC. The complete variable domain, with remaining parts taken from reference TRBV7-2 and TRBJ2-7, reads GAGVSQSPSNKVTEKGKDVELRCDPISGHTALYWYRQSLGQGLEFLIYFQGNSAPDKSGLPSDRFSAERTGGSVSTLTIQRTQQEDSAVYLCASSLDTSGTYEQYFGPGTRLTVT.

The rearrangement links TRBV28 to TRBJ2-5; TRBD1 matches at 7 bases. The CDR3 sequence is 13 residues long. Germline-derived CDR1 and CDR2 are MDHEN and SYDVKM. The J segment lost 4 bases and the V segment lost 5 bases, leaving 4 bases of the junction unmatched. The chain's CDR3 is CASSLRDRETQYF. CDR3 bases: TGTGCCAGCAGTCTCCGGGACAGAGAGACCCAGTACTTC.